The T cell receptor beta chain described here comes from a study of resident and recirculating memory T cells in vitiligo. Study information: The samples were homogenized without cell sorting before genomic DNA extraction. Findings and caveats of the study: No unique dominant TCR clone was found in vitiligo lesions.

V gave up 0 bases and J gave up 0 bases, with 13 bases separating them. The CDR3 contains 17 residues. Germline values: CDR1 SGHNT, CDR2 YYREEE (reference sequence). Of note for this clone: Its antigen is currently unknown.

Patients had received no treatment within the previous three months. Libraries were prepared by immunoSEQ multiplex PCR; TCRdb keeps only in-frame clonotypes and omits some of them. Of roughly 80,000 clones in the sample, about 91% were seen once. The TCR comes from a male donor with vitiligo. Sequencing was done on a sample of blood. The chain uses TRBV5-4 and TRBJ1-5; TRBD1 might be the D (5 bases). CDR3 loop: CASSLGSTGVSNQPQHF. As DNA, the CDR3 is TGTGCCAGCAGCTTGGGCAGTACGGGGGTTAGCAATCAGCCCCAGCATTTT. Together with reference TRBV5-4 and TRBJ1-5, the CDR3 gives the full variable domain: ETGVTQSPTHLIKTRGQQVTLRCSSQSGHNTVSWYQQALGQGPQFIFQYYREEENGRGNFPPRFSGLQFPNYSSELNVNALELDDSALYLCASSLGSTGVSNQPQHFGDGTRLSIL.